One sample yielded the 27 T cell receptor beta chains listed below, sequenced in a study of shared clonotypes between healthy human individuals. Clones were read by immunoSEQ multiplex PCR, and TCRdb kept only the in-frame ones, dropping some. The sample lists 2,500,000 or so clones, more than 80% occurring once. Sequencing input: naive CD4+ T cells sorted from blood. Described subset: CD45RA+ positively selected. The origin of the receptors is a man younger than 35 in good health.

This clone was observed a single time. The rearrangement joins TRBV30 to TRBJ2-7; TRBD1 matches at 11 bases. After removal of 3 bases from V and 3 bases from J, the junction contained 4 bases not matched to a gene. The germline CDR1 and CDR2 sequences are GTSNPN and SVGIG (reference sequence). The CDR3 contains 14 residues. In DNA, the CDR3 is TGTGCCTGGAGGGGACAGGGGGATCACTACGAGCAGTACTTC. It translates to CAWRGQGDHYEQYF.

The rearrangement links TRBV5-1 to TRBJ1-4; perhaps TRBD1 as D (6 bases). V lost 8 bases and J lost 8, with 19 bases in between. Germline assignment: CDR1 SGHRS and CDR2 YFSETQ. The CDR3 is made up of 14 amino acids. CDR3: CASRRGGAEEKLFF. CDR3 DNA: TGCGCCAGTCGAAGAGGGGGGGCAGAGGAAAAACTGTTTTTT.

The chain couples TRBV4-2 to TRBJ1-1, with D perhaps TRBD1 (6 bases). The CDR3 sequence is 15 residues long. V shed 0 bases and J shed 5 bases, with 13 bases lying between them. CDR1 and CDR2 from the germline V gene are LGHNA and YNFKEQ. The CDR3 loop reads CASSQDWGRGTEAFF. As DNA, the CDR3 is TGTGCCAGCAGCCAAGATTGGGGCAGGGGTACTGAAGCTTTCTTT.

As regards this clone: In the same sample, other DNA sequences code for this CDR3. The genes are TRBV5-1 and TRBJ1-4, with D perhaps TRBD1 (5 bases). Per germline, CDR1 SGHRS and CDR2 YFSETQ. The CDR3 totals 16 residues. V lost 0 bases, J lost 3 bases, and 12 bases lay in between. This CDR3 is CASSLEGDRANEKLFF. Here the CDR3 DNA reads TGCGCCAGCAGCTTGGAAGGGGATCGGGCTAATGAAAAACTGTTTTTT.

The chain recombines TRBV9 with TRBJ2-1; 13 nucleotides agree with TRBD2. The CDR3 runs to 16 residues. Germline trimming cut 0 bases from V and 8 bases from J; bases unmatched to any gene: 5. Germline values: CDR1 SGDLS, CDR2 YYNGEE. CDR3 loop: CASSVELAGGKDEQFF. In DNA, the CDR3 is TGTGCCAGCAGCGTAGAACTAGCGGGAGGGAAGGATGAGCAGTTCTTC.

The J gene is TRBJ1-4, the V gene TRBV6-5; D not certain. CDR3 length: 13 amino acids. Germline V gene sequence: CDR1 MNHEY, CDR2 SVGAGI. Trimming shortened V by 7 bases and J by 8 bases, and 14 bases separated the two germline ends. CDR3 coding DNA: TGTGCCAGCACCAAGGGCAGAGCCGAAAAACTGTTTTTT. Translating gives CASTKGRAEKLFF.

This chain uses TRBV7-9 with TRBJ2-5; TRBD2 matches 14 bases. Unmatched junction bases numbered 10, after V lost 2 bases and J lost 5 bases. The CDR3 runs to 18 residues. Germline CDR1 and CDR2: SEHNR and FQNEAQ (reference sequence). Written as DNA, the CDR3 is TGTGCCAGCAGCTTACCGCCGACCAGGACTAGCGGGGGGGAGACCCAGTACTTC. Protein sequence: CASSLPPTRTSGGETQYF.

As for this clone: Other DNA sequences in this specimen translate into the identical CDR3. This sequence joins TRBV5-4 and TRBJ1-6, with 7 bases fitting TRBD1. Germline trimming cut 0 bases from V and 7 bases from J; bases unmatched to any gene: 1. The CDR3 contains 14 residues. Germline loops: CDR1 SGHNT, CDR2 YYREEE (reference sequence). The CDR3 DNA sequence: TGTGCCAGCAGCTTGGACAGGGGCAATTCACCCCTCCACTTT. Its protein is CASSLDRGNSPLHF.

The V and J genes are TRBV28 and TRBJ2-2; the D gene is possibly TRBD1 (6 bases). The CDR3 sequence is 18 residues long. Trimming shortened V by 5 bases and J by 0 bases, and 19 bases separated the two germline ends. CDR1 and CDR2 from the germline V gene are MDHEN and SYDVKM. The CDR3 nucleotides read TGTGCCAGCAGTGCGGTACAGGGTTTCCTTGCGAACACCGGGGAGCTGTTTTTT. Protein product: CASSAVQGFLANTGELFF.

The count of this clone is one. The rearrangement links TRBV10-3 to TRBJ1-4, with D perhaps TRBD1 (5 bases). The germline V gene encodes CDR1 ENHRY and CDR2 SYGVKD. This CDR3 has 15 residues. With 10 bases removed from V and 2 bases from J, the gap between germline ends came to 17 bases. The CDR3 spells CATAPAQGTNEKLFF. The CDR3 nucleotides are TGTGCCACCGCTCCTGCCCAGGGCACTAATGAAAAACTGTTTTTT.

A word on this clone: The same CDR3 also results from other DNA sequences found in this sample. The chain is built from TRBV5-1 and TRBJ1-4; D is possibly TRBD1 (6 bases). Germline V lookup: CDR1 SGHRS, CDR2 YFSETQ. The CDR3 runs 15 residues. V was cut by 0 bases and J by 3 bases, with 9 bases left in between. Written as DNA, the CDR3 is TGCGCCAGCAGCTTGGAGGGGGGATCTAATGAAAAACTGTTTTTT. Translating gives CASSLEGGSNEKLFF.

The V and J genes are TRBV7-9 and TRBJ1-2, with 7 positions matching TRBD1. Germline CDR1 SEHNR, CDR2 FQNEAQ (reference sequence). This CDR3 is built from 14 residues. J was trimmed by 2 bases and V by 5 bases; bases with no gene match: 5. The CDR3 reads CASSTRQGNYGYTF. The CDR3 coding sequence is TGTGCCAGCAGCACTCGACAGGGAAACTATGGCTACACCTTC.

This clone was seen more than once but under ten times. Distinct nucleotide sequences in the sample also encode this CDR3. The DNA of the CDR3 is TGTGCCAGCTCTCAATCTTACGAGCAGTACTTC. Its translation: CASSQSYEQYF. The gene calls are TRBV2 and TRBJ2-7, with D hard to call. The CDR3 spans 11 residues. Trimming shortened V by 8 bases and J by 4 bases, and 9 bases separated the two germline ends. Germline CDR1 reads SNHLY; CDR2 reads FYNNEI.

CDR3 loop: CASSEASGGETQYF. The CDR3 DNA is TGTGCCAGCAGTGAAGCTAGCGGGGGAGAGACCCAGTACTTC. This sequence joins TRBV6-1 and TRBJ2-5, with 9 bases aligning to TRBD2. In germline, CDR1 is MNHNS, CDR2 SASEGT. This CDR3 is 14 amino acids long. V shed 0 bases, J shed 4 bases, and the junction held 0 bases outside the gene matches.

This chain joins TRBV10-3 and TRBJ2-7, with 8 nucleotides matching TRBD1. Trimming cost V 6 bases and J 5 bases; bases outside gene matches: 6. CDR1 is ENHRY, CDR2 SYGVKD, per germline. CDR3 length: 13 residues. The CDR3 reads CAISGQGIHEQYF. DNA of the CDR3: TGTGCCATCAGCGGACAGGGCATCCACGAGCAGTACTTC.

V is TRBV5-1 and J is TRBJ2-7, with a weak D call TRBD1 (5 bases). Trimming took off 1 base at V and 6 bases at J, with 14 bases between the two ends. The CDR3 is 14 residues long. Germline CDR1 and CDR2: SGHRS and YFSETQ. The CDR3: CASSLRIREGEQYF. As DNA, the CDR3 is TGCGCCAGCAGCTTGAGGATCAGGGAAGGCGAGCAGTACTTC.

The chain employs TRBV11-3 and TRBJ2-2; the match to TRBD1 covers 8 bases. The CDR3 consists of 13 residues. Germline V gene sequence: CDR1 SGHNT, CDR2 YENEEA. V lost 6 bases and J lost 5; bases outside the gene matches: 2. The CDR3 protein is CASSTGGTGELFF. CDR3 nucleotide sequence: TGTGCCAGCAGTACAGGGGGTACCGGGGAGCTGTTTTTT.

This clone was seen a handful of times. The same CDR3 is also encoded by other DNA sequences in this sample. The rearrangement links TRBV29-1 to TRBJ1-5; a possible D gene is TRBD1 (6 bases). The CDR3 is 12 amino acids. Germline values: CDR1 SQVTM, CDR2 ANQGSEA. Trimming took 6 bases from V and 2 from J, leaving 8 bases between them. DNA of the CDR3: TGCAGCGTCGGGGGCGGCAATCAGCCCCAGCATTTT. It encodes CSVGGGNQPQHF.

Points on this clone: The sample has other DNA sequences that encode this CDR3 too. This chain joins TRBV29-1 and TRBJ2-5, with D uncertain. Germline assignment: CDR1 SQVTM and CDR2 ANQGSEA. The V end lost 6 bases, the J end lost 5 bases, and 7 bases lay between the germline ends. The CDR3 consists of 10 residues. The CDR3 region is CSVRTETQYF. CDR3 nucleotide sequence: TGCAGCGTGAGGACGGAGACCCAGTACTTC.

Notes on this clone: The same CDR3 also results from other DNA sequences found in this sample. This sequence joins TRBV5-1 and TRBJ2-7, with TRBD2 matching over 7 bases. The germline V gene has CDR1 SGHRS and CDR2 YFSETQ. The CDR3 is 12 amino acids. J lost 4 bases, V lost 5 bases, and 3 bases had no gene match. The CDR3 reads CASSWEGYEQYF. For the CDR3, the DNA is TGCGCCAGCAGTTGGGAGGGATACGAGCAGTACTTC.

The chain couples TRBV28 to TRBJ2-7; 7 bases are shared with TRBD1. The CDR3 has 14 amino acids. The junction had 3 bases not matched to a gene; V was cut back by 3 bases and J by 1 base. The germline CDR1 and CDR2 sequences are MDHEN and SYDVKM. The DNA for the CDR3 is TGTGCCAGCAGTTTCAGGGGGAGATCCTACGAGCAGTACTTC. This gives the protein CASSFRGRSYEQYF.

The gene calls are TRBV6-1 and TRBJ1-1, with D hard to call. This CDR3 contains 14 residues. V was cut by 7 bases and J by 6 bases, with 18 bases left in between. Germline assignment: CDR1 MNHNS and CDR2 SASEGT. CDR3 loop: CASNFGQWSSEAFF. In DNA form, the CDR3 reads TGTGCCAGCAATTTCGGGCAGTGGAGTTCTGAAGCTTTCTTT.

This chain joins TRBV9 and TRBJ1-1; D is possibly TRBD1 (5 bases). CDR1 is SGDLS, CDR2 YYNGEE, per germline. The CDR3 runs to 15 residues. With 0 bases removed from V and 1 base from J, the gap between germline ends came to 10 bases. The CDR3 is CASSVAGQTNTEAFF. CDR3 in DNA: TGTGCCAGCAGCGTAGCGGGGCAGACGAACACTGAAGCTTTCTTT.

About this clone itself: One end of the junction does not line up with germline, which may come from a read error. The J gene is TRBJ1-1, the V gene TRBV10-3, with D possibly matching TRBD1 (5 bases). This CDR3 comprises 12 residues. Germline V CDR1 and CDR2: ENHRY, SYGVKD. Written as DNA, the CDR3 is TGCGGCGGGGGGGGAGCGAACACTGAAGCTTTCTTT. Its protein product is CGGGGANTEAFF.

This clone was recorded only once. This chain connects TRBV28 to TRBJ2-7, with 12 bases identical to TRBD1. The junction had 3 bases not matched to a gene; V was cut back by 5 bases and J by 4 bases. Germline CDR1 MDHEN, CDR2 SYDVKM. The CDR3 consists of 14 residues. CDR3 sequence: CASSMGQGAYEQYF. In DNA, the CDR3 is TGTGCCAGCAGTATGGGACAGGGGGCTTACGAGCAGTACTTC.

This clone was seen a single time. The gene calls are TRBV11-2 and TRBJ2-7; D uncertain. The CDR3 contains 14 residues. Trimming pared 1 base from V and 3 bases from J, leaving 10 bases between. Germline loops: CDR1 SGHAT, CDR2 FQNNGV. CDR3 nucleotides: TGTGCCAGCAGCTTAGTCGGACCTGTCTACGAGCAGTACTTC. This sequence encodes CASSLVGPVYEQYF.

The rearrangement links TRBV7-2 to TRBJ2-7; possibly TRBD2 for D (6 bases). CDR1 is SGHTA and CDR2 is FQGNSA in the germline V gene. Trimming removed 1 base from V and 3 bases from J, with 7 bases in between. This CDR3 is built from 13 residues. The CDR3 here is CASSLERVYEQYF. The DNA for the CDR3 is TGTGCCAGCAGCTTAGAGCGGGTCTACGAGCAGTACTTC. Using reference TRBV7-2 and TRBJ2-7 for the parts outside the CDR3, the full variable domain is GAGVSQSPSNKVTEKGKDVELRCDPISGHTALYWYRQSLGQGLEFLIYFQGNSAPDKSGLPSDRFSAERTGGSVSTLTIQRTQQEDSAVYLCASSLERVYEQYFGPGTRLTVT.